This entry lists 29 T cell receptor beta chains sequenced from one sample in a study of blood T cell repertoires in COVID-19. The data were produced by immunoSEQ multiplex PCR, yet TCRdb's version contains in-frame clones alone and is incomplete. The repertoire consists of about 170,000 clones, with about four fifths occurring once and the leading ten covering approximately 10%. Sequenced sample: peripheral blood. The receptors derive from a man between 65 and 80 years old with active or convalescent COVID-19.

The gene calls are TRBV6-5 and TRBJ2-7, with a tentative D call TRBD1 (7 bases). The CDR3 covers 14 residues. V lost 3 bases to trimming and J lost 2 bases, with 11 bases between them. Germline V gives CDR1 MNHEY, CDR2 SVGAGI. The CDR3 DNA reads TGTGCCAGCAGTTATCAGGGGGGCCCCTACGAGCAGTACTTC. Its protein is CASSYQGGPYEQYF.

CDR3 DNA: TGTGCCAGCAGCATAATCTCGGGACAGCCGGCCCACGAGCAGTACTTC. It translates to CASSIISGQPAHEQYF. The V and J genes are TRBV5-4 and TRBJ2-7; 7 bases map to TRBD1. CDR3 length equals 16 residues. Trimming at V came to 4 bases and at J to 5 bases, leaving 15 bases not matched to a gene. Germline lookup yields CDR1 SGHNT and CDR2 YYREEE (reference sequence).

This clone was picked up one time. The CDR3 region has the DNA TGCGCCAGCAGCCAAGTGGGTACCCGGGATGAGCAGTTCTTC. This codes for CASSQVGTRDEQFF. The chain combines TRBV4-1 with TRBJ2-1; D remains ambiguous. Trimming left V 1 base short and J 8 bases short, with 12 bases between. This CDR3 contains 14 residues. The germline gives CDR1 MGHRA, CDR2 YSYEKL.

The V and J genes are TRBV18 and TRBJ2-3; the D gene is possibly TRBD2 (5 bases). Germline CDR1 KGHSH, CDR2 LQKENI. There are 14 residues in the CDR3. The V and J ends lost 3 bases and 5 bases respectively, with 12 bases between them. Here the CDR3 DNA reads TGTGCCAGCTCACCCCGGACTGCGGAAGATACGCAGTATTTT. Encoded protein: CASSPRTAEDTQYF.

The J gene is TRBJ1-3, the V gene TRBV2; perhaps TRBD1 as D (5 bases). The CDR3 spans 14 residues. V was clipped by 3 bases and J by 0 bases, with 6 bases between them. Germline values: CDR1 SNHLY, CDR2 FYNNEI. Here the CDR3 reads CASSDRVSGNTIYF. The CDR3 bases are TGTGCCAGCAGTGACAGGGTCTCTGGAAACACCATATATTTT.

The CDR3 coding sequence is TGTGCCAGCATGGGGGAGGGGCCGCCCCAGCATTTT. It is translated as CASMGEGPPQHF. V usage is TRBV2 and J usage is TRBJ1-5; D is perhaps TRBD1 (5 bases). V was trimmed by 7 bases and J by 9 bases, leaving 13 bases between them. This CDR3 region has 12 residues. Germline V CDR1 and CDR2: SNHLY, FYNNEI.

The V gene is TRBV14, the J gene TRBJ1-1; D is possibly TRBD1 (5 bases). CDR3 size: 14 residues. V lost 7 bases and J lost 7, with 19 bases in between. The germline gives CDR1 SGHDN, CDR2 FVKESK. CDR3 loop: CASNYGGSRIEAFF. CDR3 nucleotides: TGTGCCAGCAACTACGGGGGTTCGCGAATTGAAGCTTTCTTT.

This rearrangement joins TRBV6-6 to TRBJ2-7; 10 bases agree with TRBD1. V trimming: 6 bases; J trimming: 7 bases; junction bases outside the gene matches: 12. Per germline, CDR1 MNHNY and CDR2 SVGAGI (reference sequence). CDR3 length: 15 amino acids. For the CDR3, the DNA is TGTGCCAGCAGCTACCCCGGGACAGGGGTTTTTGAGCAGTACTTC. As protein: CASSYPGTGVFEQYF.

The chain couples TRBV19 to TRBJ2-7; possibly TRBD1 for D (6 bases). The CDR3 has 15 residues. Per germline, CDR1 LNHDA and CDR2 SQIVND (reference sequence). Trimming shortened V by 5 bases and J by 3 bases, and 17 bases separated the two germline ends. Written as DNA, the CDR3 is TGTGCCAGTAGTGTACTACAGGGTGATCTCTACGAGCAGTACTTC. This sequence encodes CASSVLQGDLYEQYF.

This chain connects TRBV30 to TRBJ1-5; D possibly corresponds to TRBD1 (6 bases). This CDR3 spans 14 amino acids. CDR1 GTSNPN and CDR2 SVGIG come from the germline V gene (reference sequence). V was pared by 5 bases and J by 3 bases, with 14 bases between. CDR3 sequence: CAWSLGGNNQPQHF. The DNA for the CDR3 is TGTGCCTGGTCCCTAGGGGGTAACAATCAGCCCCAGCATTTT.

The chain joins TRBV10-2 to TRBJ1-5, with 11 bases matching TRBD1. The V segment lost 3 bases and the J segment 6 bases; nucleotides outside the gene matches: 4. CDR1 is WSHSY, CDR2 SAAADI, per germline. The CDR3 has 15 amino acids. For the CDR3, the DNA is TGCGCCAGCAGTGATCGGACAGGGGGCTTTCAGCCCCAGCATTTT. Its translation is CASSDRTGGFQPQHF.

The chain employs TRBV5-4 and TRBJ1-2, with TRBD1 identical over 9 bases. V shed 2 bases, J shed 13 bases, and the junction held 3 bases outside the gene matches. The CDR3 totals 11 residues. Germline assignment: CDR1 SGHNT and CDR2 YYREEE (reference sequence). Here the CDR3 reads CASSLQGAGTF. DNA for the CDR3: TGTGCCAGCAGCTTACAGGGGGCGGGCACCTTC.

V gene TRBV9 combines with J gene TRBJ1-1; D might be TRBD1 (5 bases). The V and J ends lost 2 bases and 0 bases respectively, with 14 bases between them. Germline assignment: CDR1 SGDLS and CDR2 YYNGEE. The CDR3 contains 16 residues. The CDR3 reads CASSVYSEGMNTEAFF. The CDR3 nucleotides are TGTGCCAGCAGCGTCTACTCGGAGGGGATGAACACTGAAGCTTTCTTT. The full variable domain, with the rest looked up from reference TRBV9 and TRBJ1-1, is DSGVTQTPKHLITATGQRVTLRCSPRSGDLSVYWYQQSLDQGLQFLIQYYNGEERAKGNILERFSAQQFPDLHSELNLSSLELGDSALYFCASSVYSEGMNTEAFFGQGTRLTVV.

The rearrangement uses TRBV28 and TRBJ2-1; 12 bases line up with TRBD2. This CDR3 has 16 residues. Trimming cost V 7 bases and J 6 bases; bases outside gene matches: 10. Germline-derived CDR1 and CDR2 are MDHEN and SYDVKM. The DNA of the CDR3 is TGTGCCAGCACGCTGGCGGGACTAGCGGGCCCCAATGAGCAGTTCTTC. Protein product: CASTLAGLAGPNEQFF.

The CDR3 coding sequence is TGTGCCAGCAGTGTCGGGACAGGGAATTTCGGGCAGTACTTC. This codes for CASSVGTGNFGQYF. This chain links TRBV28 with TRBJ2-7, with TRBD1 matching over 9 bases. The length of the CDR3 is 14 residues. Germline V gives CDR1 MDHEN, CDR2 SYDVKM. The V and J ends lost 5 bases and 9 bases, in that order; junction bases with no gene match: 11.

This rearrangement joins TRBV13 to TRBJ2-1, with TRBD2 matching over 11 bases. The J segment lost 5 bases and the V segment lost 5 bases, leaving 11 bases of the junction unmatched. Germline CDR1 and CDR2: PRHDT and FYEKMQ (reference sequence). This CDR3 region has 17 residues. The CDR3 nucleotides read TGTGCCAGCAGCCATAGGGCGGGACTAGCGGCAAACAATGAGCAGTTCTTC. It specifies CASSHRAGLAANNEQFF.

This chain joins TRBV7-8 and TRBJ1-2; D gene ambiguous. V gave up 5 bases and J gave up 8 bases, with 9 bases separating them. The CDR3 totals 11 residues. Germline values: CDR1 SGHVS, CDR2 FQNEAQ. As DNA, the CDR3 is TGTGCCAGCAGCCGGGGAGGCGGCTACACCTTC. Its translation: CASSRGGGYTF.

V and J are TRBV9 and TRBJ2-3, with 9 nucleotides matching TRBD1. V shed 0 bases and J 5 bases; nucleotides not matched to a gene: 7. There are 16 residues in the CDR3. The germline V gene has CDR1 SGDLS and CDR2 YYNGEE. DNA of the CDR3: TGTGCCAGCAGCGTAGACTCGGGACAGGGTATAGATACGCAGTATTTT. Residues: CASSVDSGQGIDTQYF. Looking up the rest from reference TRBV9 and TRBJ2-3 gives the full variable domain: DSGVTQTPKHLITATGQRVTLRCSPRSGDLSVYWYQQSLDQGLQFLIQYYNGEERAKGNILERFSAQQFPDLHSELNLSSLELGDSALYFCASSVDSGQGIDTQYFGPGTRLTVL.

The chain has TRBV14 and TRBJ2-5; possible D gene TRBD1, 6 bases. Germline lookup yields CDR1 SGHDN and CDR2 FVKESK. V was cut by 5 bases and J by 4 bases, with 14 bases left in between. The CDR3 has 14 amino acids. Here the CDR3 DNA reads TGTGCCAGCAGCTGGGCAGGGGATTTAGAGACCCAGTACTTC. The encoded protein is CASSWAGDLETQYF.

The chain recombines TRBV6-5 with TRBJ1-3; D remains unclear. Between the trimmed V and J ends, which lost 2 bases and 3 bases, there was a span of 11 bases. The V gene's germline CDR1 is MNHEY and CDR2 SVGAGI. This CDR3 region has 15 residues. The CDR3: CASSYREGYGNTIYF. For the CDR3, the DNA is TGTGCCAGCAGTTACAGGGAGGGATATGGAAACACCATATATTTT.

The rearrangement joins TRBV12-3 or TRBV12-4 to TRBJ1-4; D is ambiguous. The ends were cut back, 8 bases at V and 10 bases at J, with 14 bases in the middle. CDR3 length equals 12 residues. The CDR3 loop is CASSTRSGKLFF. In nucleotides, the CDR3 is TGTGCCAGCTCCACACGCTCAGGAAAACTGTTTTTT.

The chain has TRBV5-1 and TRBJ2-2; D may be TRBD2 (6 bases). The ends were cut back, 0 bases at V and 2 bases at J, with 11 bases in the middle. Germline V lookup: CDR1 SGHRS, CDR2 YFSETQ. This CDR3 is 16 amino acids long. In nucleotides, the CDR3 is TGCGCCAGCAGCTTGGACGCGGGGACTAACACCGGGGAGCTGTTTTTT. As protein: CASSLDAGTNTGELFF.

V usage is TRBV5-1 and J usage is TRBJ1-1, with D unclear. This CDR3 is built from 14 residues. Trimming stripped 2 bases from V and 1 base from J, with 9 bases between. The germline V gene encodes CDR1 SGHRS and CDR2 YFSETQ. In DNA, the CDR3 is TGCGCCAGCAGCTTAACCCTCGGGAACACTGAAGCTTTCTTT. The encoded protein is CASSLTLGNTEAFF.

V usage is TRBV4-3 and J usage is TRBJ2-7; 7 bases are shared with TRBD1. This CDR3 has 14 amino acids. Germline CDR1 reads LGHNA; CDR2 reads YSLEER. V shed 1 base, J shed 4 bases, and the junction held 4 bases outside the gene matches. This chain's CDR3 is CASSQAEGAYEQYF. The CDR3 DNA sequence: TGCGCCAGCAGCCAAGCTGAGGGGGCATACGAGCAGTACTTC.

This clone was seen just once. The chain has TRBV6-2 or TRBV6-3 and TRBJ1-1, with D maybe TRBD1 (5 bases). The germline V gene encodes CDR1 MNHEY and CDR2 SVGEGT. V was trimmed by 5 bases and J by 0 bases, leaving 16 bases between them. The CDR3 runs to 16 residues. CDR3 DNA: TGTGCCAGCAGTGCTTATGGGACTTTTTTGAACACTGAAGCTTTCTTT. Its protein is CASSAYGTFLNTEAFF.

This clone has a single count. This chain links TRBV10-3 with TRBJ1-1, with D possibly matching TRBD1 (6 bases). Germline V CDR1 and CDR2: ENHRY, SYGVKD. The CDR3 sequence is 14 residues long. The V and J ends lost 3 bases and 0 bases respectively, with 8 bases between them. CDR3 amino acids: CAISDTGLNTEAFF. CDR3 nucleotides: TGTGCCATCAGTGATACAGGGCTGAACACTGAAGCTTTCTTT.

The rearrangement uses TRBV1 and TRBJ2-1; the table gives TRBD2 as D, unverified against the DNA. TRBV1 is a pseudogene locus. CDR3 length: 13 amino acids. The DNA for the CDR3 is TGCACCAGCGGCTGGACTAGCGGGAATGAGCAGTTCTTC. This sequence encodes CTSGWTSGNEQFF.

The V and J genes are TRBV18 and TRBJ2-5; 12 bases map to TRBD2. Trimming took 6 bases from V and 5 from J; bases not matched to a gene: 7. CDR3 length: 15 residues. The germline V gene has CDR1 KGHSH and CDR2 LQKENI. CDR3 protein: CASSPSLAGGETQYF. The CDR3 nucleotides are TGTGCCAGCTCGCCTTCACTAGCGGGAGGTGAGACCCAGTACTTC.

The rearrangement joins TRBV7-9 to TRBJ2-1; 9 bases are shared with TRBD1. The CDR3 is 15 amino acids. V lost 4 bases, J lost 2 bases, and 3 bases stayed unmatched. CDR1 and CDR2 from the germline V gene are SEHNR and FQNEAQ (reference sequence). The CDR3, as DNA: TGTGCCAGCAGCTCCGACAGGGGGACCTACAATGAGCAGTTCTTC. This sequence encodes CASSSDRGTYNEQFF.